A single sample gave rise to the 5 T cell receptor beta chains below, sequenced in a study of regulatory T cells in long-lasting Graves disease. Library construction for TCR beta used iRepertoire HTBI primers and Arm-PCR of CDR3 regions. TCRdb re-called the multiplex PCR reads through MiXCR, storing one row per CDR3 protein. The sample consists of 600,000 to 850,000 distinct CDR3 sequences, around 30% of them appearing once. Time point in this sample: persistent/refractory GD, antithyroid drugs over 5 years with positive TRAb. From RNA extracted from PBMCs, the TCR library was made. Sequenced here: peripheral blood mononuclear cells (PBMCs), sampled when the disease was refractory, from a patient treated with antithyroid drugs. These receptors were obtained from a female donor with Graves disease.

This clonotype was detected only a few times. V is TRBV5-5 and J is TRBJ1-2, with TRBD1 matching 10 bases. This CDR3 spans 13 amino acids. The V gene's germline CDR1 is SGHKS and CDR2 YYEKEE (reference sequence). Trimming removed 4 bases from V and 8 bases from J; junction bases left unmatched: 5. The DNA of the CDR3 is TGTGCCAGCAGCCTTGGACAGGGGGAAGGCTACACCTTC. Amino acids: CASSLGQGEGYTF. Looking up the rest from reference TRBV5-5 and TRBJ1-2 gives the full variable domain: DAGVTQSPTHLIKTRGQQVTLRCSPISGHKSVSWYQQVLGQGPQFIFQYYEKEERGRGNFPDRFSARQFPNYSSELNVNALLLGDSALYLCASSLGQGEGYTFGSGTRLTVV.

As DNA, the CDR3 is TGTGCCACCAGCAGAGATGGGTCAAGCTACGAGCAGTACTTC. It translates to CATSRDGSSYEQYF. The chain joins TRBV15 to TRBJ2-7; no reliable D call. The V end lost 0 bases, the J end lost 3 bases, and 9 bases lay between the germline ends. The CDR3 is made up of 14 amino acids. Germline CDR1 reads LNHNV; CDR2 reads YYDKDF (reference sequence). The whole variable domain, filled in from reference TRBV15 and TRBJ2-7, reads DAMVIQNPRYQVTQFGKPVTLSCSQTLNHNVMYWYQQKSSQAPKLLFHYYDKDFNNEADTPDNFQSRRPNTSFCFLDIRSPGLGDTAMYLCATSRDGSSYEQYFGPGTRLTVT.

This rearrangement joins TRBV29-1 to TRBJ2-3; D not certain. The V and J ends lost 3 bases and 0 bases respectively, with 4 bases between them. From germline, CDR1 is SQVTM and CDR2 ANQGSEA. This CDR3 comprises 12 residues. CDR3 DNA sequence: TGCAGCGTTGACCTGAGCACAGATACGCAGTATTTT. It is translated as CSVDLSTDTQYF.

The V gene is TRBV6-4, the J gene TRBJ1-5; 12 nucleotides align to TRBD1. The CDR3 is 17 residues long. The V segment lost 3 bases and the J segment 6 bases; nucleotides outside the gene matches: 9. Germline V gene sequence: CDR1 MRHNA, CDR2 SNTAGT. The chain's CDR3 is CASSEARGQGARQPQHF. In DNA form, the CDR3 reads TGTGCCAGCAGTGAGGCGAGGGGACAGGGGGCTCGTCAGCCCCAGCATTTT.

This clonotype has just a few counts. This rearrangement joins TRBV6-1 to TRBJ1-5; D possibly corresponds to TRBD1 (6 bases). V gave up 6 bases and J gave up 3 bases, with 12 bases separating them. The CDR3 totals 14 residues. The V gene's germline CDR1 is MNHNS and CDR2 SASEGT. This chain's CDR3 is CASRTTGPNQPQHF. CDR3 sequence (DNA): TGTGCCAGCAGGACGACAGGCCCCAATCAGCCCCAGCATTTT.